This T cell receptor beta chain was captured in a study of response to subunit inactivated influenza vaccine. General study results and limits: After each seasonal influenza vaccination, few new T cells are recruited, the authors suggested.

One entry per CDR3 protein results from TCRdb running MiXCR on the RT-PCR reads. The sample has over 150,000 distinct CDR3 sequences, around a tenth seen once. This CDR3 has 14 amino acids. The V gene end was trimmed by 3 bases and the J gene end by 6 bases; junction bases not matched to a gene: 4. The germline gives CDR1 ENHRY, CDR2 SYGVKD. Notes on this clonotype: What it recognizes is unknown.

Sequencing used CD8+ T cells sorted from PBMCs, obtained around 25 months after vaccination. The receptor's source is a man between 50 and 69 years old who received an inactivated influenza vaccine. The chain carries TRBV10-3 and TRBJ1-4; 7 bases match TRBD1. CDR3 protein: CAISERQGYEKLFF. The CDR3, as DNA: TGTGCCATCAGTGAACGACAGGGATATGAAAAACTGTTTTTT.